This entry features one T cell receptor (beta chain) sequence. Its target is not known. The data were taken from a study of monozygotic twins with inflammatory bowel disease. The CDR3 has 17 amino acids. Germline V gene lookup returns CDR1 MNHEY and CDR2 SMNVEV (reference sequence). Study-wide points: Lower sharing of clonotypes with other individuals was seen in IBD patients than in healthy twins. This was most marked in patients showing signs of disease activity. The authors could not tell different T cell subtypes apart.

TCRdb re-analyzed the 5' RACE reads; it lists each CDR3 protein once, without DNA. The listing contains 200,000 to 250,000 distinct CDR3 sequences. Material: blood. The genes are TRBV27 and TRBJ2-7; the D call of TRBD2 rests on TCRdb alone, since no DNA is present to check it. The TCR comes from a human donor with ulcerative colitis or Crohn's disease, or a healthy co-twin of an affected twin (not recorded which). Here the CDR3 reads CASSPLAGGGGSYEQYF.